These 6 T cell receptor beta chains share one sample of origin, sequenced in a study of T cell responses to AZD1222 COVID-19 vaccine. Sequencing used immunoSEQ multiplex PCR; TCRdb keeps in-frame clones, though not all of them. The sample carries 100,000 to 120,000 clones, roughly 93% recorded once. The sample consisted of peripheral blood, taken 28 days after the second AZD1222 dose. The receptors originated from an adult who received the AZD1222 COVID-19 vaccine.

This clone showed up just once. The chain recombines TRBV9 with TRBJ2-3, with TRBD2 as a possible D gene (6 bases). This CDR3 is built from 15 residues. Germline loops: CDR1 SGDLS, CDR2 YYNGEE. The V and J ends lost 1 base and 2 bases respectively, with 11 bases between them. The CDR3 coding sequence is TGTGCCAGCAGCGTAACTAGCTTCTACACAGATACGCAGTATTTT. Protein product: CASSVTSFYTDTQYF.

A word on this clone: One end of the junction varies from germline; a read error may be responsible. This chain uses TRBV6-1 with TRBJ2-4; the match to TRBD2 covers 15 bases. This CDR3 has 15 residues. Per the germline V gene, CDR1 is MNHNS and CDR2 is SASEGT. CDR3 amino acids: CASSEGGLAGGPEDF. CDR3 nucleotide sequence: TGTGCCAGCAGTGAAGGGGGACTAGCGGGAGGCCCCGAGGACTTC.

The DNA for the CDR3 is TGTGCCAGCAGCCAAGGGATGGGTGAGCAGTTCTTC. Translation: CASSQGMGEQFF. V and J are TRBV4-2 and TRBJ2-1, with D hard to call. Germline values: CDR1 LGHNA, CDR2 YNFKEQ. Deletions cut 1 base from V and 9 bases from J, with 7 bases between. CDR3 length: 12 amino acids.

V gene TRBV5-6 combines with J gene TRBJ2-7; D is undetermined. The CDR3 is 13 amino acids. Germline V gene sequence: CDR1 SGHDT, CDR2 YYEEEE. V lost 1 base and J lost 3, with 8 bases in between. The chain's CDR3 is CASSLQEDYEQYF. The CDR3 region has the DNA TGTGCCAGCAGCTTGCAAGAGGACTACGAGCAGTACTTC. The full variable domain, its missing parts supplied by reference TRBV5-6 and TRBJ2-7, is DAGVTQSPTHLIKTRGQQVTLRCSPKSGHDTVSWYQQALGQGPQFIFQYYEEEERQRGNFPDRFSGHQFPNYSSELNVNALLLGDSALYLCASSLQEDYEQYFGPGTRLTVT.

The chain links TRBV23-1 to TRBJ2-2; 16 bases are a match to TRBD2. TRBV23-1 is designated an ORF whose function remains uncertain. The CDR3 runs to 17 residues. With V trimmed by 4 bases and J by 5 bases, 4 bases remained unmatched. For the CDR3, the DNA is TGCGCCAGCAGTCCGGGACTAGCGGGGGGGCTAACCGGGGAGCTGTTTTTT. This sequence encodes CASSPGLAGGLTGELFF.

The rearrangement links TRBV6-5 to TRBJ2-3, with D perhaps TRBD2 (6 bases). V was pared by 2 bases and J by 4 bases, with 13 bases between. Germline V gene lookup returns CDR1 MNHEY and CDR2 SVGAGI. CDR3 length: 15 residues. The DNA of the CDR3 is TGTGCCAGCAGTTACGGGGGGTTCGGCGCAGATACGCAGTATTTT. Protein: CASSYGGFGADTQYF.